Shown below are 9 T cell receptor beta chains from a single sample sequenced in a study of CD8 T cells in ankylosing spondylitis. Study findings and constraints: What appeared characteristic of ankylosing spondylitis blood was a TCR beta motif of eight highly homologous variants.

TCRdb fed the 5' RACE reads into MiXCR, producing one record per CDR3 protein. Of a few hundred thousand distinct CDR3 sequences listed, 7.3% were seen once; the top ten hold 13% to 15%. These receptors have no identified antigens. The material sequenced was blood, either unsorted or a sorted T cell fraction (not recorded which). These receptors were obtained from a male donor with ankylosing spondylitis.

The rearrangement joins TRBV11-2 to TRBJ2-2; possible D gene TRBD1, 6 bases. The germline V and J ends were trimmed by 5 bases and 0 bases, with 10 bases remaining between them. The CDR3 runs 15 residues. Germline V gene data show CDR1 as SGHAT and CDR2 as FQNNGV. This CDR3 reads CASSRTVPNTGELFF. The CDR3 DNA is TGTGCCAGCAGCCGGACAGTCCCGAACACCGGGGAGCTGTTTTTT.

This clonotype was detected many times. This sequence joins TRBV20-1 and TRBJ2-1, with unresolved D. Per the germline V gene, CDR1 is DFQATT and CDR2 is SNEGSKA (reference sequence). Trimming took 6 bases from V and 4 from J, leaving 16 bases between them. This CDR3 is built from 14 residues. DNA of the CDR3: TGCAGTGCAGTAGGGTGGGCGGAATACAATGAGCAGTTCTTC. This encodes CSAVGWAEYNEQFF.

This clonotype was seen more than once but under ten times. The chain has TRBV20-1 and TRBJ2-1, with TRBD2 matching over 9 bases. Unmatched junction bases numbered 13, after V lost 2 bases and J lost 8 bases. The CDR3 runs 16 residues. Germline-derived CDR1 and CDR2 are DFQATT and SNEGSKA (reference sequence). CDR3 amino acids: CSARHGLATTRDEQFF. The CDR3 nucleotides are TGCAGTGCTAGACATGGACTAGCGACTACCAGGGATGAGCAGTTCTTC.

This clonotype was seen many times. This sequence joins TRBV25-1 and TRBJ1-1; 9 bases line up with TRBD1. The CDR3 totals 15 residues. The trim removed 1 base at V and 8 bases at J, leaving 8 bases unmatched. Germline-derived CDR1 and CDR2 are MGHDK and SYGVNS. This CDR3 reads CASSESIRTGVEAFF. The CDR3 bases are TGTGCCAGCAGTGAATCTATCCGGACAGGGGTGGAAGCTTTCTTT.

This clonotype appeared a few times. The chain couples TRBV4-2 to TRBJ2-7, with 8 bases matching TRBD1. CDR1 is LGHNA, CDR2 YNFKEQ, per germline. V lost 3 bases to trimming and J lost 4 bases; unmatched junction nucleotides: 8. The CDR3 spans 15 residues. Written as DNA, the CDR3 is TGTGCCAGCAGCCAGAGCGGACAGGGTGAATACGAGCAGTACTTC. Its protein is CASSQSGQGEYEQYF.

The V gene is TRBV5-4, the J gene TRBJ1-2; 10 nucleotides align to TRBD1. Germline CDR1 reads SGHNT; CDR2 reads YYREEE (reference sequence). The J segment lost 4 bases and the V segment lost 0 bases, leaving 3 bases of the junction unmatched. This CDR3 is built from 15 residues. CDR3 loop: CASSLAGTGAYGYTF. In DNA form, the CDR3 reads TGTGCCAGCAGCTTGGCCGGGACAGGGGCCTATGGCTACACCTTC.

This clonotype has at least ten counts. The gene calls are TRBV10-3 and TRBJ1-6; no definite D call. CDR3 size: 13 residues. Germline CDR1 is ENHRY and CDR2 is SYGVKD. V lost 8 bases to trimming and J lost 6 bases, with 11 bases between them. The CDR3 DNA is TGTGCCATCCGGGGTATAGGTAATTCACCCCTCCACTTT. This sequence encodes CAIRGIGNSPLHF.

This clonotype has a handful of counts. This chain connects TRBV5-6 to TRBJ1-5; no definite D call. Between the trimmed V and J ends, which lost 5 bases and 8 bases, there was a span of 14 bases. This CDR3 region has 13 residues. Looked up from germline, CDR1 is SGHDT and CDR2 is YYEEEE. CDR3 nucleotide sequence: TGTGCCAGCAGTAAGGACCCTCCGAAGCCCCAGCATTTT. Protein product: CASSKDPPKPQHF.

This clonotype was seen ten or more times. As DNA, the CDR3 is TGTGCCACCAGCAGAGGCCGGGACAGTCCCTACGAGCAGTACTTC. It codes for CATSRGRDSPYEQYF. J is TRBJ2-7 and V is TRBV15; 7 nucleotides line up with TRBD1. CDR1 is LNHNV and CDR2 is YYDKDF in the germline V gene (reference sequence). With 1 base clipped from V and 2 bases from J, the junction kept 5 bases outside the gene matches. This CDR3 is 15 amino acids long.